The T cell receptor beta chain described here comes from a study of human T cells and chemical hapten exposure (dated by TCRdb to 2020 to 2022). Notes on the research overall: For sensitization, 2% DPC in acetone was applied to a roughly 2 cm by roughly 2 cm area of upper inner arm skin. Weekly therapeutic DPC doses were additionally applied to the scalp of patients throughout the approximately 24-week study period. Patch tests used Finn chambers with 0.01% DPC on the upper back, scored after 6 days by International Contact Dermatitis Research Group standards. Alopecia areata with under or over 50% scalp involvement, alopecia totalis and alopecia universalis were represented in the patient cohort, which was mostly female. The libraries were sequenced as a pool, and the TCR yield per sample differed mostly because of small variations in library volumes within the pool. This study followed changes in the peripheral blood TCR repertoire in vivo during primary and secondary sensitization of alopecia patients to the hapten diphenylcyclopropenone (DPC). Blood was sampled from patients pre-sensitization (week 0) and at 2, 6 and about 24 weeks after DPC sensitization. Blood for TCR sequencing was provided by twenty-nine alopecia patients at one to four time points (pre-sensitization, 2, 6 and 24 weeks).

What the work shows at the level of the full study, not this receptor alone: Because every patient had alopecia, a presumed autoimmune disease, the patients' immune response might differ from that of healthy individuals. No change with DPC sensitization was found in the number of TCRs above 1 in 1000 frequency, and no evidence of global repertoire structure alterations was found. The number of PT1 expanded TCRs positively correlated with patch test score, significant at thresholds 8, 16 and 32 but not 4. Compared with pre-sensitization or healthy control sets, expanded TCRs formed significantly more large CDR3 similarity clusters, which is consistent with antigen-driven responses. Repeated subsampling changed both the strength of the expansion versus patch-test correlation and the threshold at which that correlation became significant.

Receptor amplification or capture employed RACE. Sequencing relied on a NextSeq 500. Library preparation attached unique molecular identifiers to individual cDNA molecules for quantitative, reproducible TCR counting. For every blood RNA sample, sequencing covered both the TCR alpha and TCR beta chains. Processing in the source paper ran as follows. The median number of TCRs per sample was roughly 100,000, ranging from about 20,000 to 690,600. V, J and CDR3 annotation of the TCR reads was carried out using the Decombinator software suite. Every sample was subsampled to the same number of TCRs (28,000) for the PS versus PT1 abundance plots. TCRs were defined as expanded if absent before sensitization and observed at least eight times at the 2-week time point. Using fastp trimming at Q25 and MiXCR clonotype assembly, TCRdb reanalyzed the public sequencing data and kept in-frame beta chains. Identical CDR3 proteins give one entry, which carries the most common genes and DNA. For this entry, the V and J calls and clone size follow TCRdb and not the study's own pipeline. The sample records around 99,000 distinct CDR3 sequences, 12% of which are singletons. The ten top clones hold approximately 2% of the sample.

This clonotype was detected only a few times. Its antigen is currently not known. The record has no base qualities; no much larger clone is one base away. The sample's time point label, in plain terms: patch test 1, 2 weeks after DPC sensitization. In light of the paper, this sample's treatment or condition label describes: therapeutic diphenylcyclopropenone sensitization with weekly scalp DPC. At every patch-test visit, the blood draw took place before the patch test was put on. Patients were eligible if aged 18 to 70, diagnosed with alopecia and judged suitable for DPC therapy, and pregnant patients were excluded. Unfractionated whole blood was collected in Tempus Blood RNA tubes, and total RNA was extracted from that blood. The sequence came from a middle-aged woman with alopecia areata. Some clones in this sample may be carry-over from other donors' samples. This material consisted of whole blood, taken in connection with sensitization to the hapten diphenylcyclopropenone (DPC).

In nucleotide form, the sequence is TGTGCCAGCAGCTTAGTGCCAGGACAGGGGGCGTACGAGCAGTACTTC. Translated, it reads CASSLVPGQGAYEQYF. Recombination joined TRBV7-9 with TRBJ2-7; a stretch of 11 junction bases matches TRBD1. CDR1 SEHNR and CDR2 FQNEAQ were looked up in the germline V gene (reference sequence). The CDR3, from cysteine to phenylalanine, totals 16 residues. Only the CDR3 DNA is retained, 48 bases long and in frame from the first base. The germline V end is reduced by 1 base and the J end by 4 bases; junction bases left unmatched: 6.